The 23 T cell receptor beta chains in this list originate from one sample, sequenced in a study of cytotoxic CD8 clonotypes in ibrutinib-treated CLL. Clones were sequenced by immunoSEQ multiplex PCR, and TCRdb holds only the in-frame ones, with some missing. The sample records about 120,000 clones, about 50% being singletons. This material consisted of PBMCs, taken after 24 months of ibrutinib treatment. The receptors here all came from a human donor with chronic lymphocytic leukemia.

This chain's CDR3 is CASSLLEGGNTIYF. DNA for the CDR3: TGTGCCAGCAGCTTATTGGAAGGGGGAAACACCATATATTTT. The chain links TRBV7-2 to TRBJ1-3; D not resolved. V lost 2 bases to trimming and J lost 4 bases, with 9 bases between them. Per the germline V gene, CDR1 is SGHTA and CDR2 is FQGNSA. This CDR3 comprises 14 residues.

The chain is built from TRBV6-1 and TRBJ1-2; 8 bases agree with TRBD1. Germline V CDR1 and CDR2: MNHNS, SASEGT. The junction had 7 bases not matched to a gene; V was cut back by 0 bases and J by 4 bases. The CDR3 has 16 amino acids. This CDR3 is CASSEATGGWSYGYTF. DNA for the CDR3: TGTGCCAGCAGTGAAGCAACAGGGGGTTGGTCCTATGGCTACACCTTC.

The V and J genes are TRBV28 and TRBJ2-2; perhaps TRBD2 as D (6 bases). CDR3 size: 16 residues. Germline-derived CDR1 and CDR2 are MDHEN and SYDVKM. The V end lost 2 bases, the J end lost 6 bases, and 16 bases lay between the germline ends. The CDR3 DNA reads TGTGCCAGCAGTTTAGTACTAGCCTCGGTAGCCGGGGAGCTGTTTTTT. This encodes CASSLVLASVAGELFF.

This sequence joins TRBV6-1 and TRBJ2-1, with D perhaps TRBD1 (6 bases). This CDR3 has 15 amino acids. Germline values: CDR1 MNHNS, CDR2 SASEGT. The V and J ends lost 3 bases and 8 bases respectively, with 17 bases between them. The CDR3 loop reads CASSDGTRKTDEQFF. CDR3 bases: TGTGCCAGCAGTGATGGGACAAGGAAAACGGATGAGCAGTTCTTC.

V is TRBV7-2 and J is TRBJ2-7; D gene ambiguous. Trimming took off 3 bases at V and 6 bases at J, with 9 bases between the two ends. CDR3 length equals 12 residues. The V gene's germline CDR1 is SGHTA and CDR2 FQGNSA. CDR3 nucleotide sequence: TGTGCCAGCAGCTTTAACTATTTCGAGCAGTACTTC. This encodes CASSFNYFEQYF.

This clone was seen repeatedly, ten times or more. This chain connects TRBV5-1 to TRBJ2-7, with 9 nucleotides matching TRBD1. The CDR3 runs 14 residues. Germline CDR1 SGHRS, CDR2 YFSETQ. V shed 5 bases, J shed 2 bases, and the junction held 5 bases outside the gene matches. The CDR3 spells CASSRTGETYEQYF. In DNA, the CDR3 is TGCGCCAGCAGTAGGACAGGGGAGACCTACGAGCAGTACTTC.

The sample holds many counts of this clone. The chain is built from TRBV28 and TRBJ1-4, with 7 bases fitting TRBD1. The V gene's germline CDR1 is MDHEN and CDR2 SYDVKM. This CDR3 has 12 residues. V lost 4 bases and J lost 7; bases outside the gene matches: 0. CDR3 sequence: CASSWDSEKLFF. For the CDR3, the DNA is TGTGCCAGCAGTTGGGACAGTGAAAAACTGTTTTTT.

The V call is TRBV28, the J call TRBJ1-4; TRBD1 aligns across 8 bases. Germline assignment: CDR1 MDHEN and CDR2 SYDVKM. The CDR3 has 16 amino acids. V was clipped by 5 bases and J by 5 bases; unmatched bases: 10. The CDR3 reads CASSTTGAGRNEKLFF. DNA of the CDR3: TGTGCCAGCAGTACGACAGGGGCAGGGAGGAATGAAAAACTGTTTTTT.

This chain joins TRBV9 and TRBJ2-7; D might be TRBD2 (5 bases). In germline, CDR1 is SGDLS, CDR2 YYNGEE. V was shortened by 0 bases and J by 2 bases, with 9 bases between the two germline ends. The CDR3 sequence is 14 residues long. The CDR3, as DNA: TGTGCCAGCAGCGTAGGGTACGGGGCCTACGAGCAGTACTTC. Translating gives CASSVGYGAYEQYF.

The chain has TRBV6-5 and TRBJ2-1; 8 nucleotides align to TRBD2. CDR1 MNHEY and CDR2 SVGAGI come from the germline V gene. V lost 6 bases and J lost 2; bases outside the gene matches: 3. The CDR3 totals 14 residues. Written as DNA, the CDR3 is TGTGCCAGCAGCCGGACTAGCACCTACAATGAGCAGTTCTTC. Translation: CASSRTSTYNEQFF.

The chain uses TRBV9 and TRBJ2-7; tentatively, D is TRBD2 (6 bases). The length of the CDR3 is 15 residues. CDR1 and CDR2 (germline): SGDLS, YYNGEE. The V end lost 0 bases, the J end lost 5 bases, and 15 bases lay between the germline ends. CDR3: CASSVESGDRNEQYF. The CDR3 nucleotides read TGTGCCAGCAGCGTAGAGTCGGGGGATCGAAACGAGCAGTACTTC.

The chain combines TRBV9 with TRBJ2-3; 8 bases align to TRBD1. V gave up 4 bases and J gave up 7 bases; unmatched junction bases: 20. CDR3 length: 18 residues. The germline V gene has CDR1 SGDLS and CDR2 YYNGEE. CDR3 in DNA: TGTGCCAGCAGCATACGAGTCCAGGGACGGACAGGGATATATACGCAGTATTTT. It encodes CASSIRVQGRTGIYTQYF.

J is TRBJ2-7 and V is TRBV5-1, with TRBD1 matching over 7 bases. The germline CDR1 and CDR2 sequences are SGHRS and YFSETQ. This CDR3 is built from 15 residues. The J segment lost 1 base and the V segment lost 3 bases, leaving 7 bases of the junction unmatched. As DNA, the CDR3 is TGCGCCAGCAGCTCGGACAGGACTCTATCCTACGAGCAGTACTTC. This translates into CASSSDRTLSYEQYF.

This chain uses TRBV7-3 with TRBJ2-3; 9 nucleotides align to TRBD2. Trimming cost V 5 bases and J 2 bases; bases outside gene matches: 8. Germline V gene lookup returns CDR1 SGHTA and CDR2 FQGTGA. This CDR3 is built from 16 residues. CDR3 sequence: CASSLYGTSLTDTQYF. CDR3 in DNA: TGTGCCAGCAGCCTCTACGGGACTAGCCTCACAGATACGCAGTATTTT.

This chain connects TRBV5-6 to TRBJ1-4; 9 bases map to TRBD1. V was pared by 0 bases and J by 7 bases, with 7 bases of the junction left unmatched. Germline V gene data show CDR1 as SGHDT and CDR2 as YYEEEE. This CDR3 comprises 16 residues. For the CDR3, the DNA is TGTGCCAGCAGCTTGGCGGACAGGGGATTCGGTGAAAAACTGTTTTTT. It is translated as CASSLADRGFGEKLFF.

The rearrangement joins TRBV10-2 to TRBJ2-7; no definite D call. Germline assignment: CDR1 WSHSY and CDR2 SAAADI. The CDR3 is 8 residues long. V lost 7 bases and J lost 9, with 4 bases in between. CDR3 loop: CASILQYF. CDR3 nucleotide sequence: TGCGCCAGCATCTTGCAGTACTTC.

The genes are TRBV5-1 and TRBJ1-2; 10 bases agree with TRBD1. CDR3 length: 17 residues. Per the germline V gene, CDR1 is SGHRS and CDR2 is YFSETQ. After removal of 4 bases from V and 6 bases from J, the junction contained 15 bases not matched to a gene. In DNA, the CDR3 is TGCGCCAGCAGCACCCGGGACAGGGGTAGTAGGGGGGATGGCTACACCTTC. It specifies CASSTRDRGSRGDGYTF.

This clone was seen a single time. The chain couples TRBV10-3 to TRBJ1-1; D is unclear. CDR3 length: 13 residues. Germline CDR1 is ENHRY and CDR2 is SYGVKD. The V end was cut by 11 bases, the J end by 2 bases, with 15 bases between. Here the CDR3 reads CALSTGRNTEAFF. CDR3 coding DNA: TGTGCCCTCTCGACGGGGAGAAACACTGAAGCTTTCTTT.

As regards this clone: Since the CDR3 does not end with the conserved phenylalanine or tryptophan, this likely comes from a read error. The DNA is left out, because the CDR3 cannot be placed on it with certainty; the CDR3 is given as TCRdb lists it. The rearrangement links TRBV6-1 to TRBJ1-3. The CDR3 comprises 11 residues, both ends counted. The germline CDR1 and CDR2 sequences are MNHNS and SASEGT. CDR3 sequence: CASSEFGQGAI.

The chain is built from TRBV9 and TRBJ1-3; TRBD1 aligns across 7 bases. Per germline, CDR1 SGDLS and CDR2 YYNGEE. J was trimmed by 3 bases and V by 4 bases; bases with no gene match: 7. This CDR3 region has 15 residues. The chain's CDR3 is CASSLRGADGNTIYF. DNA of the CDR3: TGTGCCAGCAGCCTCAGGGGGGCTGATGGAAACACCATATATTTT.

This chain uses TRBV7-2 with TRBJ2-3; D is unresolved. CDR1 and CDR2 (germline): SGHTA, FQGNSA. V was trimmed by 5 bases and J by 2 bases, leaving 20 bases between them. This CDR3 comprises 17 residues. For the CDR3, the DNA is TGTGCCAGCAGCCCCTCCCGTAGCTCCCTAATCACAGATACGCAGTATTTT. It specifies CASSPSRSSLITDTQYF.

J is TRBJ2-3 and V is TRBV7-9; 7 nucleotides agree with TRBD2. Germline CDR1 is SEHNR and CDR2 is FQNEAQ (reference sequence). The CDR3 is 16 residues long. The V and J ends lost 5 bases and 1 base, in that order; junction bases with no gene match: 9. The chain's CDR3 is CASSDVGAGGTDTQYF. The CDR3 coding sequence is TGTGCCAGCAGCGACGTAGGGGCGGGGGGCACAGATACGCAGTATTTT. Using reference TRBV7-9 and TRBJ2-3 for the parts outside the CDR3, the full variable domain is DTGVSQNPRHKITKRGQNVTFRCDPISEHNRLYWYRQTLGQGPEFLTYFQNEAQLEKSRLLSDRFSAERPKGSFSTLEIQRTEQGDSAMYLCASSDVGAGGTDTQYFGPGTRLTVL.

A few counts support this clone. The genes are TRBV11-1 and TRBJ2-3, with D possibly TRBD1 on 6 matching bases. CDR1 is SGHAT, CDR2 FQDESV, per germline (reference sequence). The V and J ends lost 4 bases and 2 bases respectively, with 10 bases between them. The CDR3 is 14 residues long. The CDR3 spells CASSSRTVTDTQYF. CDR3 in DNA: TGTGCCAGCAGCTCTCGGACAGTCACAGATACGCAGTATTTT.